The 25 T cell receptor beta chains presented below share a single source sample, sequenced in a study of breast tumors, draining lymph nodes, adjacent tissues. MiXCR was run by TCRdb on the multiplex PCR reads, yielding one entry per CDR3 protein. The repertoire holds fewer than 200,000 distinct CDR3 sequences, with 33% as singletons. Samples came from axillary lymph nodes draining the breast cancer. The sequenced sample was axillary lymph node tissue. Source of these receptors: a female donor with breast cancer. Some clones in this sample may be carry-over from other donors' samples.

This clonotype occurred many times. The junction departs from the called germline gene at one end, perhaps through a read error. Written as DNA, the CDR3 is TGTGCCAGCAGTCACTCGAATGGGGTATTGGAGACCCAGTACTTC. Translated, it gives CASSHSNGVLETQYF. The rearrangement uses TRBV6-5 and TRBJ2-5; D is ambiguous. Germline CDR1 MNHEY, CDR2 SVGAGI. The CDR3 loop spans 15 amino acids.

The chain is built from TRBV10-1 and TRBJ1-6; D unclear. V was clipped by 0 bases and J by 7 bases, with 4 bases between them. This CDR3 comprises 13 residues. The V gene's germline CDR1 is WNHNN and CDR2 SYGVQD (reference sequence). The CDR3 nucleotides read TGCGCCAGCAGTGAGTCAAAGAATTCACCCCTCCACTTT. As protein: CASSESKNSPLHF.

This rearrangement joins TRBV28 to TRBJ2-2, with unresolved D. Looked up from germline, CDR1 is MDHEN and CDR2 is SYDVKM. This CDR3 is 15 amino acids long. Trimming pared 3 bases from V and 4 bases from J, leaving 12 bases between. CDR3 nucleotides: TGTGCCAGCAGTTTGGGTAGGCCGGGCACCGGGGAGCTGTTTTTT. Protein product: CASSLGRPGTGELFF.

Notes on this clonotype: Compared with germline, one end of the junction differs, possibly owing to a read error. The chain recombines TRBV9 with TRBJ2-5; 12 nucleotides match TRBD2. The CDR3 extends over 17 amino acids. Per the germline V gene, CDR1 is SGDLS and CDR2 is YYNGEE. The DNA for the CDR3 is TGTGCCAGCAGCGTAGATACTAGCGGGAGGAGGCAAGCGACCCAGTACTTC. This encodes CASSVDTSGRRQATQYF.

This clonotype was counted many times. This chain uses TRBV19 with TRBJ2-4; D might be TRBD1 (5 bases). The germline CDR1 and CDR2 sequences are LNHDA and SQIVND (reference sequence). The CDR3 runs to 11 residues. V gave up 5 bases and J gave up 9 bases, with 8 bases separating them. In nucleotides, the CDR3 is TGTGCCAGTAGTTGGACAAGCATTCAGTACTTC. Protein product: CASSWTSIQYF.

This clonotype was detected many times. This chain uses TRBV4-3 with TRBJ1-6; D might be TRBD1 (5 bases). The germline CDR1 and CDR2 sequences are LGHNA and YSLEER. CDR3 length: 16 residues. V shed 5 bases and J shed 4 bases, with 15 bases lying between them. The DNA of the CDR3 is TGCGCCAGCAGCTCCAGACAGTACCAATATAATTCACCCCTCCACTTT. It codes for CASSSRQYQYNSPLHF.

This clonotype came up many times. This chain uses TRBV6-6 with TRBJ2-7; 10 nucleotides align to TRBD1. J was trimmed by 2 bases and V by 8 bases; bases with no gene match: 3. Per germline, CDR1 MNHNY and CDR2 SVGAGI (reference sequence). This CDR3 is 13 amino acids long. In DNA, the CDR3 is TGTGCCAGCCTCGGACAGGGGGCCTACGAGCAGTACTTC. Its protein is CASLGQGAYEQYF.

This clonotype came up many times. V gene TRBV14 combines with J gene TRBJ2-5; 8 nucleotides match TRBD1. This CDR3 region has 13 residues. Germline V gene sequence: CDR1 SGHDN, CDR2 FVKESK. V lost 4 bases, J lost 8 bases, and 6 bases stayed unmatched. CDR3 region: CASSPRGRPTQYF. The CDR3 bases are TGTGCCAGCAGCCCCAGGGGGCGCCCCACCCAGTACTTC.

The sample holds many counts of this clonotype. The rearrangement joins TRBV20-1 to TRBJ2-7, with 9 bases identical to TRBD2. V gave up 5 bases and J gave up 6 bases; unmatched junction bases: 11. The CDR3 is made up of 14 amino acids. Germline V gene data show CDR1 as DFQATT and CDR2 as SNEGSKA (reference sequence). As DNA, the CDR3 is TGCAGTGCTCACCCAGCGGGAGGATCCGGCGAGCAGTACTTC. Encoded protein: CSAHPAGGSGEQYF.

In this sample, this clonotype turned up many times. The CDR3 protein is CASSSTTAYEQYF. The CDR3 nucleotides read TGTGCCAGCAGCTCGACTACCGCCTACGAGCAGTACTTC. The chain joins TRBV5-6 to TRBJ2-7; tentatively, D is TRBD2 (5 bases). Trimming removed 3 bases at V and 2 bases at J, with 9 bases between. The CDR3 runs to 13 residues. Germline CDR1 and CDR2: SGHDT and YYEEEE. The full variable domain, in which reference TRBV5-6 and TRBJ2-7 provide the parts outside the CDR3, is DAGVTQSPTHLIKTRGQQVTLRCSPKSGHDTVSWYQQALGQGPQFIFQYYEEEERQRGNFPDRFSGHQFPNYSSELNVNALLLGDSALYLCASSSTTAYEQYFGPGTRLTVT.

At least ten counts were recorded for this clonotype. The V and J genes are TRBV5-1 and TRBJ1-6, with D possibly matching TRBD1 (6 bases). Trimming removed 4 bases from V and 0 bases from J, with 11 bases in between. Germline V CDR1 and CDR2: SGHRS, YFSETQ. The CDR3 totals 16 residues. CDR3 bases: TGCGCCAGCAGCGGGGGCGCTAGCTCCTATAATTCACCCCTCCACTTT. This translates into CASSGGASSYNSPLHF.

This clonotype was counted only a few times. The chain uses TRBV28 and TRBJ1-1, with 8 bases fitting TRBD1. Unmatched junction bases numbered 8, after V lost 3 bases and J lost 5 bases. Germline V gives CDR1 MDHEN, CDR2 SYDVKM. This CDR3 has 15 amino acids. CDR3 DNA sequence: TGTGCCAGCAGTTTGGCAGGGGGCGCAGAAACTGAAGCTTTCTTT. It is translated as CASSLAGGAETEAFF.

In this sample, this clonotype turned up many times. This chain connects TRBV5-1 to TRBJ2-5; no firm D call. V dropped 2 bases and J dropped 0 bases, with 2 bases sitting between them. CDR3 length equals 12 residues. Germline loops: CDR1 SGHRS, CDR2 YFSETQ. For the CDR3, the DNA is TGCGCCAGCAGCTTCTACCAAGAGACCCAGTACTTC. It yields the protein CASSFYQETQYF.

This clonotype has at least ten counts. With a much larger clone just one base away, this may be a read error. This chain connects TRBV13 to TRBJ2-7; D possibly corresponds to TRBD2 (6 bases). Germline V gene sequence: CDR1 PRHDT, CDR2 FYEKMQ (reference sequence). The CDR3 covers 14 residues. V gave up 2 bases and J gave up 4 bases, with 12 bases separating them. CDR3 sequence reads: CASSLLAAGYEQYF. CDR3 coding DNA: TGTGCCAGCAGCTTACTAGCCGCGGGATACGAGCAGTACTTC.

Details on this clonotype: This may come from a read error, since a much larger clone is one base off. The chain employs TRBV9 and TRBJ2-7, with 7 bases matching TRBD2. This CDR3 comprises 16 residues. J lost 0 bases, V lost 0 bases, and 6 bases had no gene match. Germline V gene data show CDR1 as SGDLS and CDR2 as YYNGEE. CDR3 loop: CASSVGGGGHSYEQYF. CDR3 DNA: TGTGCCAGCAGCGTAGGGGGGGGGGGTCACTCCTACGAGCAGTACTTC.

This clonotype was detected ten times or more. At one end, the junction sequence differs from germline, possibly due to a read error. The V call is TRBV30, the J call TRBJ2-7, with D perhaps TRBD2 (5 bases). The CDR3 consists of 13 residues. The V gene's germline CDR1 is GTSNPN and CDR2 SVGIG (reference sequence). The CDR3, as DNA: TGTGCGTGGACTGTCGGCAGCTATTACGAGCAGTACTTC. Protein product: CAWTVGSYYEQYF.

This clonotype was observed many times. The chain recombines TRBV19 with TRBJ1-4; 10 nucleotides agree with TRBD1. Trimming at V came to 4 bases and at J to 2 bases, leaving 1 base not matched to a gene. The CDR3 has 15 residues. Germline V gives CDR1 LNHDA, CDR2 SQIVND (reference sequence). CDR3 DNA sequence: TGTGCCAGTAGTAAGACAGGGGGCACTAATGAAAAACTGTTTTTT. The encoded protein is CASSKTGGTNEKLFF.

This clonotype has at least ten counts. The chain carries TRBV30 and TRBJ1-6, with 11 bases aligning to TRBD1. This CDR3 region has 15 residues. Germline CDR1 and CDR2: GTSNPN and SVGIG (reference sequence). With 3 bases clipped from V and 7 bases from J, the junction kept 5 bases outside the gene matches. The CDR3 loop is CAWRDGTGGNSPLHF. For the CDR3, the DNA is TGTGCCTGGAGAGACGGGACAGGGGGGAATTCACCCCTCCACTTT.

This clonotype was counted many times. Here the CDR3 DNA reads TGTGCCAGCAGCCAAGATATTGGGGGGGTCTATGGCTACACCTTC. Its protein is CASSQDIGGVYGYTF. The gene calls are TRBV4-2 and TRBJ1-2; D perhaps matches TRBD1 (5 bases). CDR1 is LGHNA, CDR2 YNFKEQ, per germline. V gave up 0 bases and J gave up 4 bases, with 12 bases separating them. The CDR3 sequence is 15 residues long.

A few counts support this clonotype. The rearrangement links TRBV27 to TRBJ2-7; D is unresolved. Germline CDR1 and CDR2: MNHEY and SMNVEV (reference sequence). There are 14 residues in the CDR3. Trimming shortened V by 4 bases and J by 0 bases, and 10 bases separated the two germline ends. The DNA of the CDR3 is TGTGCCAGCAGTTCAACCGGTCACTCCTACGAGCAGTACTTC. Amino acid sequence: CASSSTGHSYEQYF.

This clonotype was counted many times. DNA of the CDR3: TGTGCCAGCAGCTCCTTTCGGGGGGGCGCCTACAATGAGCAGTTCTTC. It specifies CASSSFRGGAYNEQFF. The V call is TRBV11-2, the J call TRBJ2-1, with 8 bases lining up with TRBD2. Germline V lookup: CDR1 SGHAT, CDR2 FQNNGV. J gave up 2 bases and V 4 bases, and 7 bases lay outside the gene matches. The CDR3 totals 16 residues. The variable domain in full, completed from reference TRBV11-2 and TRBJ2-1, reads EAGVAQSPRYKIIEKRQSVAFWCNPISGHATLYWYQQILGQGPKLLIQFQNNGVVDDSQLPKDRFSAERLKGVDSTLKIQPAKLEDSAVYLCASSSFRGGAYNEQFFGPGTRLTVL.

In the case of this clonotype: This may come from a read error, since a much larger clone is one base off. CDR3 in amino acids: CASSLGGLGDTQCF. The DNA for the CDR3 is TGTGCCAGCAGTTTAGGCGGGCTCGGAGATACGCAGTGTTTT. The chain uses TRBV12-3 or TRBV12-4 and TRBJ2-3; the D gene is possibly TRBD2 (5 bases). This CDR3 contains 14 residues.

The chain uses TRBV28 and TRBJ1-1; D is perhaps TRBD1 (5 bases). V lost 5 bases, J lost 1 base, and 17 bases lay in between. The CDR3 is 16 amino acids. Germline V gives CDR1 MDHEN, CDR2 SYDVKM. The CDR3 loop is CASSLLRGLRNTEAFF. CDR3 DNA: TGTGCCAGCAGTCTATTACGGGGGTTGAGGAACACTGAAGCTTTCTTT.

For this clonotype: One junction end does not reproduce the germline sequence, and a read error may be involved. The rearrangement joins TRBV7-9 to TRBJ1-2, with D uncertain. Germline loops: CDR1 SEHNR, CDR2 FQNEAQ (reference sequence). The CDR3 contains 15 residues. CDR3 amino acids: CASSFTTRTGYGYPF. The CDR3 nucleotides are TGTGCCAGCAGCTTCACAACCCGGACGGGCTATGGCTACCCCTTC.

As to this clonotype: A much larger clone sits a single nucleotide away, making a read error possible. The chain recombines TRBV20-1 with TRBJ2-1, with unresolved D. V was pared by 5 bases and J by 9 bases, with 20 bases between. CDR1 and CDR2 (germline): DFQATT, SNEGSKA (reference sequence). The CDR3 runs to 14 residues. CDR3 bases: TGCAGTGCTTCACCCAGCGCGGCCACAACTGAGCAGTTCTTC. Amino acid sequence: CSASPSAATTEQFF.